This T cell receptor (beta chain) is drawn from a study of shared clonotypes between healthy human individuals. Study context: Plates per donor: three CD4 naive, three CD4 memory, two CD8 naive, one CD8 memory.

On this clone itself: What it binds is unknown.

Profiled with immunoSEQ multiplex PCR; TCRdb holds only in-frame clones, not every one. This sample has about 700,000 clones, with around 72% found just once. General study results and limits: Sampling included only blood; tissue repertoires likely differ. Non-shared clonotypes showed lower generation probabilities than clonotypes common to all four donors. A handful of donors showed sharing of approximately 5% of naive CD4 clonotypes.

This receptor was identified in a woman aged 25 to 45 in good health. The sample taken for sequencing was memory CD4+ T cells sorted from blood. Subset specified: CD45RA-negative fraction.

The CDR3 here is CASTVDESVGPQHF. As DNA, the CDR3 is TGTGCCAGTACCGTCGACGAGTCGGTGGGGCCCCAGCATTTT. This chain uses TRBV19 with TRBJ1-5; D not certain. CDR3 length: 14 residues. Germline CDR1 reads LNHDA; CDR2 reads SQIVND (reference sequence). V was clipped by 7 bases and J by 9 bases, with 19 bases between them.